This TCR beta chain originates from a study of T cell repertoires in cytomegalovirus infection. Study-level background: Matching HLA type and CMV infection were both indicated by public TCR beta signatures. Study results and limitations: HLA-C-restricted CMV clonotypes gave the most frequent clonotype in two of eight donors.

TCRdb itself ran the reads through MiXCR, one entry per CDR3 protein. The table has approximately 130,000 distinct CDR3 sequences, 7% to 10% seen once; the top ten hold around a tenth. Germline values: CDR1 DFQATT, CDR2 SNEGSKA (reference sequence). CDR3 size: 12 residues. Trimming took 7 bases from V and 8 from J; bases not matched to a gene: 4. About this clonotype itself: Its antigen is still unknown.

The TCR sequence derives from a human donor in good health (CMV status not recorded). Some clones in this sample may be carry-over from other donors' samples. The chain links TRBV20-1 to TRBJ1-4; 10 positions match TRBD1. The sequenced sample consisted of PBMCs. CDR3: CSVRDRGEKLFF. The CDR3 coding sequence is TGCAGTGTTAGGGACAGGGGAGAAAAACTGTTTTTT.